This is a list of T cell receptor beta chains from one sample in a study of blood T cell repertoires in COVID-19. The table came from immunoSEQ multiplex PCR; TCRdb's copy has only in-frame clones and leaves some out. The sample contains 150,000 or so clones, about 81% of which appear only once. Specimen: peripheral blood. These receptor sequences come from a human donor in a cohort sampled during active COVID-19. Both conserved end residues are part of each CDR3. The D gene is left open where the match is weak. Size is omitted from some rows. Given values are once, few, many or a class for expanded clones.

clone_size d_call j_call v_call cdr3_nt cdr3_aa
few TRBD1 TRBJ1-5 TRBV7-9 TGTGCCAGCAGCTTATTCGGGACAGATCATCAGCCCCAGCATTTT CASSLFGTDHQPQHF
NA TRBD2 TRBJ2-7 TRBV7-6 TGTGCCAGCAGCCTAGGGGGACTAGCGGCGGCCGAGCAGTACTTC CASSLGGLAAAEQYF
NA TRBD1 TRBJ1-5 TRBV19 TGTGCCAGTAGTCAGGGGGCCTGGCAGCCCCAGCATTTT CASSQGAWQPQHF
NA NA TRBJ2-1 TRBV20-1 TGCAGTGCTACCGGCAATGAGCAGTTCTTC CSATGNEQFF
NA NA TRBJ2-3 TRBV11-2 TGTGCCAGCAGCTTAGTTATCGGGGGACTGAGCACAGATACGCAGTATTTT CASSLVIGGLSTDTQYF
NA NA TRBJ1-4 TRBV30 TGTGCCTGGAGAGCGGGCATCGGGGCTAATGAAAAACTGTTTTTT CAWRAGIGANEKLFF
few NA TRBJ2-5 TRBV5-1 TGCGCCAGCAGGCACAGGGAAGAGACCCAGTACTTC CASRHREETQYF
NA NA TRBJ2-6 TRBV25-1 TGTGCCAGCAGTGCGGTCGGACTTGAGAGCTCTGGGGCCAACGTCCTGACTTTC CASSAVGLESSGANVLTF
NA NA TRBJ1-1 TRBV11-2 TGTGCCAGCAGCTTCGACAGGAAGGTCGGGGGGACTGAAGCTTTCTTT CASSFDRKVGGTEAFF
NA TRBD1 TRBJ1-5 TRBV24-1 TGTGCCACCAGTGATCCGGGACAGGGGTTCACTCAGCCCCAGCATTTT CATSDPGQGFTQPQHF
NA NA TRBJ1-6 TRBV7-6 TGTGCCAGCAGCTTAGCGCCCACCCGGGGTTCACCCCTCCACTTT CASSLAPTRGSPLHF
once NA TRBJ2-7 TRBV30 TGTGCCTGGACCTCTGGGGCAGCTTACGAGCAGTACTTC CAWTSGAAYEQYF
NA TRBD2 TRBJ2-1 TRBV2 TGTGCCAGCAGCGCCACTAGCGGCGAGCAGTTCTTC CASSATSGEQFF
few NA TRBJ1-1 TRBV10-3 TGTGCCATCAGTGGGGGAAGAGGGAAGGACACTGAAGCTTTCTTT CAISGGRGKDTEAFF
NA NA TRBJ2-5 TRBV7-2 TGTGCCTCCCGCGCCGGGAACGCGCCTCAAGAGACCCAGTACTTC CASRAGNAPQETQYF
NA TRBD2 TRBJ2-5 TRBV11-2 TGTGCCAGCAGCGGACTAGGGTCCCAAGAGACCCAGTACTTC CASSGLGSQETQYF
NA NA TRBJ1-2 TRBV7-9 TGTGCCAGCAGCACCCCAGGGTCGGCCTATGGCTACACCTTC CASSTPGSAYGYTF
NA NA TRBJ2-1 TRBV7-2 TGTGCCAGCAGCTCCCGCCGGACTAACCATGAGCAGTTCTTC CASSSRRTNHEQFF
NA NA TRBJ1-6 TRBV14 TGTGCCAGCAGCCGGGCAGGGGCTTGGGGTTCACCCCTCCACTTT CASSRAGAWGSPLHF
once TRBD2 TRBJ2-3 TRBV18 TGTGCCAGCTCACCTCTCCTGTCTAGCGGGCCCACAGATACGCAGTATTTT CASSPLLSSGPTDTQYF
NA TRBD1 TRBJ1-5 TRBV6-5 TGTGCCCATAGTCAGGGGGCTAGCAATCAGCCCCAGCATTTT CAHSQGASNQPQHF
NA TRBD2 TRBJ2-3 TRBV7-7 TGTGCCAGCAGCAACCGACTAGCGGGGGGCACAGATACGCAGTATTTT CASSNRLAGGTDTQYF
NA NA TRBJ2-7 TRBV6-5 TGTGCCAGCAGTTCCAGGGGAGCTACCTACGAGCAGTACTTC CASSSRGATYEQYF